This TCR beta chain was recorded in a study of shared clonotypes between healthy human individuals. Study details: The plates for each donor numbered three CD4 naive, three CD4 memory, two CD8 naive and one CD8 memory.

Within Nashville, Tennessee resided all donors, each a Caucasian adult. Some clones are missing from TCRdb's copy, which holds only in-frame ones; the method was immunoSEQ multiplex PCR. Of more than 1.2 million clones listed, 98% are singletons. Sequenced: naive CD4+ T cells sorted from blood. Subset indicated: CD45RA+ positively selected. This TCR came from a man aged 25 to 45 in good health.

CDR3 residues: CASSLALAGAIYEQYF. In DNA form, the CDR3 reads TGTGCCAGCAGCTTAGCGCTAGCGGGAGCGATCTACGAGCAGTACTTC. The rearrangement joins TRBV7-9 to TRBJ2-7; 10 nucleotides align to TRBD2. Germline V gene lookup returns CDR1 SEHNR and CDR2 FQNEAQ (reference sequence). Unmatched junction bases numbered 5, after V lost 0 bases and J lost 3 bases. The CDR3 length is 16 residues.